The rows below give T cell receptor beta chains drawn from one sample of a study of T cell responses to AZD1222 COVID-19 vaccine. The data were produced by immunoSEQ multiplex PCR, yet TCRdb's version contains in-frame clones alone and is incomplete. Of about 130,000 clones in the sample, about 92% were seen once. Here the sequenced sample was peripheral blood, taken on day 0 of MenACWY control vaccination. Every receptor here comes from an adult in good health. Both conserved end residues are part of each CDR3. Each record gives: clone size, J gene, V gene, D gene, CDR3 protein, CDR3 DNA. A D gene is named only where the DNA matches it firmly. A clone size is listed for some rows: how often the clone was seen (once, few, many), or a class if it is expanded.

abundance: -; j_gene: TRBJ1-1; v_gene: TRBV19; d_gene: -; CDR3aa: CASSLLGQNTEAFF; CDR3nt: TGTGCCAGTAGTTTATTGGGACAGAACACTGAAGCTTTCTTT
abundance: -; j_gene: TRBJ2-5; v_gene: TRBV4-1; d_gene: TRBD2; CDR3aa: CASSHGLAGQETQYF; CDR3nt: TGCGCCAGCAGCCACGGACTAGCGGGACAAGAGACCCAGTACTTC
abundance: -; j_gene: TRBJ2-5; v_gene: TRBV28; d_gene: -; CDR3aa: CASSLHTEETQYF; CDR3nt: TGTGCCAGCAGTTTGCATACAGAAGAGACCCAGTACTTC
abundance: -; j_gene: TRBJ1-5; v_gene: TRBV19; d_gene: TRBD1; CDR3aa: CASTGTGDNQPQHF; CDR3nt: TGTGCCAGTACCGGGACAGGGGACAATCAGCCCCAGCATTTT
abundance: -; j_gene: TRBJ2-3; v_gene: TRBV15; d_gene: TRBD2; CDR3aa: CATSAAGGGADTQYF; CDR3nt: TGTGCCACCAGCGCGGCGGGGGGCGGGGCAGATACGCAGTATTTT
abundance: -; j_gene: TRBJ2-2; v_gene: TRBV6-4; d_gene: -; CDR3aa: CASSDSQQNTGELFF; CDR3nt: TGTGCCAGCAGTGACTCGCAACAGAACACCGGGGAGCTGTTTTTT
abundance: -; j_gene: TRBJ2-5; v_gene: TRBV5-6; d_gene: TRBD2; CDR3aa: CASSLFGTSGRASETQYF; CDR3nt: TGTGCCAGCAGCTTATTCGGGACTAGCGGGAGGGCCTCGGAGACCCAGTACTTC
abundance: -; j_gene: TRBJ2-1; v_gene: TRBV6-6; d_gene: TRBD2; CDR3aa: CASSRSGTSGWEQFF; CDR3nt: TGTGCCAGCAGTCGTTCCGGGACTAGCGGGTGGGAGCAGTTCTTC
abundance: -; j_gene: TRBJ2-1; v_gene: TRBV5-6; d_gene: -; CDR3aa: CASSLGGVPYNEQFF; CDR3nt: TGTGCCAGCAGCTTAGGCGGGGTCCCCTACAATGAGCAGTTCTTC
abundance: -; j_gene: TRBJ2-7; v_gene: TRBV21-1; d_gene: -; CDR3aa: CASSKVPALYEQYF; CDR3nt: TGTGCCAGCAGCAAAGTGCCAGCACTCTACGAGCAGTACTTC
abundance: -; j_gene: TRBJ2-5; v_gene: TRBV5-4; d_gene: -; CDR3aa: CASSLSGNFQETQYF; CDR3nt: TGTGCCAGCAGCTTGAGTGGAAACTTCCAAGAGACCCAGTACTTC
abundance: few; j_gene: TRBJ2-2; v_gene: TRBV4-1; d_gene: -; CDR3aa: CASSPSVAGSDGELFF; CDR3nt: TGCGCCAGCAGCCCTAGCGTGGCAGGGTCGGACGGGGAGCTGTTTTTT
abundance: -; j_gene: TRBJ2-1; v_gene: TRBV20-1; d_gene: -; CDR3aa: CSASPYGGRYNEQFF; CDR3nt: TGCAGTGCTAGTCCTTACGGGGGGCGGTACAATGAGCAGTTCTTC
abundance: -; j_gene: TRBJ1-1; v_gene: TRBV13; d_gene: TRBD1; CDR3aa: CASSLGGFGQDGDGTEAFF; CDR3nt: TGTGCCAGCAGCTTAGGAGGGTTCGGACAGGATGGAGATGGCACTGAAGCTTTCTTT
abundance: -; j_gene: TRBJ1-1; v_gene: TRBV5-4; d_gene: -; CDR3aa: CASSLGQRTEAFF; CDR3nt: TGTGCCAGCAGCTTGGGCCAACGGACTGAAGCTTTCTTT
abundance: -; j_gene: TRBJ2-3; v_gene: TRBV2; d_gene: -; CDR3aa: CASSDGLPDTQYF; CDR3nt: TGTGCCAGCAGTGACGGACTCCCAGATACGCAGTATTTT
abundance: -; j_gene: TRBJ2-7; v_gene: TRBV7-6; d_gene: -; CDR3aa: CASSPQDWGEQYF; CDR3nt: TGTGCCAGCAGCCCTCAGGACTGGGGAGAGCAGTACTTC
abundance: -; j_gene: TRBJ2-5; v_gene: TRBV5-4; d_gene: -; CDR3aa: CASSLDRQRETQYF; CDR3nt: TGTGCCAGCAGCTTGGACAGGCAGCGGGAGACCCAGTACTTC
abundance: -; j_gene: TRBJ2-5; v_gene: TRBV24-1; d_gene: -; CDR3aa: CATSDFAGALETQYF; CDR3nt: TGTGCCACCAGTGATTTCGCCGGAGCATTGGAGACCCAGTACTTC
abundance: -; j_gene: TRBJ1-2; v_gene: TRBV18; d_gene: -; CDR3aa: CASSLDLGQGYTF; CDR3nt: TGTGCCAGCTCACTGGACCTCGGCCAAGGCTACACCTTC
abundance: -; j_gene: TRBJ2-1; v_gene: TRBV11-1; d_gene: TRBD2; CDR3aa: CASSLGLAGVYNEQFF; CDR3nt: TGTGCCAGCAGCTTAGGTCTAGCGGGGGTATACAATGAGCAGTTCTTC
abundance: -; j_gene: TRBJ2-7; v_gene: TRBV2; d_gene: TRBD1; CDR3aa: CASRGQGAGEQYF; CDR3nt: TGTGCCAGCAGGGGTCAGGGGGCGGGCGAGCAGTACTTC
abundance: -; j_gene: TRBJ1-5; v_gene: TRBV19; d_gene: TRBD1; CDR3aa: CASSIRGQYSNQPQHF; CDR3nt: TGTGCCAGTAGTATAAGGGGACAGTATAGCAATCAGCCCCAGCATTTT
abundance: -; j_gene: TRBJ2-7; v_gene: TRBV9; d_gene: TRBD1; CDR3aa: CASSVEGGNPYEQYF; CDR3nt: TGTGCCAGCAGCGTAGAAGGGGGCAATCCCTACGAGCAGTACTTC
abundance: -; j_gene: TRBJ2-2; v_gene: TRBV30; d_gene: -; CDR3aa: CAWSVRGRSGELFF; CDR3nt: TGTGCCTGGAGTGTACGGGGAAGGAGCGGGGAGCTGTTTTTT
abundance: -; j_gene: TRBJ1-4; v_gene: TRBV18; d_gene: -; CDR3aa: CASSPRGDNEKLFF; CDR3nt: TGTGCCAGCTCACCACGAGGAGATAATGAAAAACTGTTTTTT
abundance: once; j_gene: TRBJ2-7; v_gene: TRBV28; d_gene: -; CDR3aa: CASSFRGATTAYEQYF; CDR3nt: TGTGCCAGCAGTTTTAGGGGGGCTACCACGGCCTACGAGCAGTACTTC
abundance: -; j_gene: TRBJ1-1; v_gene: TRBV30; d_gene: -; CDR3aa: CAFNREMNTEAFF; CDR3nt: TGTGCCTTTAACAGGGAAATGAACACTGAAGCTTTCTTT
abundance: -; j_gene: TRBJ2-7; v_gene: TRBV11-2; d_gene: TRBD2; CDR3aa: CASKLEAGGLYEQYF; CDR3nt: TGTGCCAGCAAACTAGAAGCGGGAGGCCTCTACGAGCAGTACTTC
abundance: -; j_gene: TRBJ2-6; v_gene: TRBV19; d_gene: -; CDR3aa: CASLGSSGANVLTF; CDR3nt: TGTGCCAGTCTCGGCAGCTCTGGGGCCAACGTCCTGACTTTC
abundance: -; j_gene: TRBJ2-1; v_gene: TRBV7-6; d_gene: TRBD2; CDR3aa: CASSLAGSGGVDEQFF; CDR3nt: TGTGCCAGCAGCTTAGCGGGTAGCGGGGGGGTGGATGAGCAGTTCTTC
abundance: -; j_gene: TRBJ1-1; v_gene: TRBV7-2; d_gene: TRBD1; CDR3aa: CASSSNAGTGNTEAFF; CDR3nt: TGTGCCAGCAGCTCTAACGCCGGGACAGGGAACACTGAAGCTTTCTTT
abundance: -; j_gene: TRBJ1-2; v_gene: TRBV28; d_gene: -; CDR3aa: CASSLVVQGGDGYTF; CDR3nt: TGTGCCAGCAGTTTAGTGGTTCAGGGAGGGGATGGCTACACCTTC
abundance: -; j_gene: TRBJ2-5; v_gene: TRBV7-3; d_gene: TRBD2; CDR3aa: CASSPGLAGGAETQYF; CDR3nt: TGTGCCAGCAGCCCCGGACTAGCGGGAGGCGCGGAGACCCAGTACTTC